The T cell receptor beta chain described here comes from a study of blood T cell repertoires in COVID-19. Overall study context: Collection of acute and convalescent COVID-19 samples took place in the United States, Italy and Spain. The analysed material was cDNA or gDNA that came from T cells, B-cell-depleted T cells, or PBMCs.

Here immunoSEQ multiplex PCR was the method, and the copy in TCRdb shows in-frame clones only, minus some. The table lists 90,000 to 100,000 clones, under 90% of them singletons, with more than 4.5% in the top ten. Germline-derived CDR1 and CDR2 are MNHEY and SVGAGI. V trimming: 7 bases; J trimming: 8 bases; junction bases outside the gene matches: 10. The CDR3 has 13 amino acids. Seattle patients were enrolled while actively infected and followed longitudinally. The chain is built from TRBV6-5 and TRBJ1-1, with 7 bases matching TRBD1. Sequencing was done on a sample of peripheral blood. The sequence derives from a man aged 55 to 69 with COVID-19, enrolled during active disease. In DNA form, the CDR3 reads TGTGCCAGCACTCTCGGACAGGCCCAGGAAGCTTTCTTT. Its protein product is CASTLGQAQEAFF.